One sample yielded the 18 T cell receptor beta chains listed below, sequenced in a study of cytomegalovirus exposure and HLA in healthy donors. It was with 60 Vbeta and 13 Jbeta primers that the PCR ran. Assay: immunoSEQ multiplex PCR; the TCRdb copy retains only in-frame clones and omits some. Among over 150,000 clones listed, about 80% were seen once. The specimen sequenced was PBMCs. The origin of the receptors is a man aged 25 to 40 in good health and CMV-seropositive.

This clone occurred a few times. This sequence joins TRBV5-1 and TRBJ1-1; D is unclear. V lost 0 bases and J lost 2, with 11 bases in between. Germline lookup yields CDR1 SGHRS and CDR2 YFSETQ. The CDR3 covers 15 residues. The CDR3 here is CASSLVPQSNTEAFF. The CDR3, as DNA: TGCGCCAGCAGCTTGGTGCCCCAGTCAAACACTGAAGCTTTCTTT. Looking up the rest from reference TRBV5-1 and TRBJ1-1 gives the full variable domain: KAGVTQTPRYLIKTRGQQVTLSCSPISGHRSVSWYQQTPGQGLQFLFEYFSETQRNKGNFPGRFSGRQFSNSRSEMNVSTLELGDSALYLCASSLVPQSNTEAFFGQGTRLTVV.

J is TRBJ2-4 and V is TRBV5-1, with D possibly matching TRBD1 (7 bases). The CDR3 spans 13 residues. Trimming took off 6 bases at V and 7 bases at J, with 14 bases between the two ends. The germline CDR1 and CDR2 sequences are SGHRS and YFSETQ. In DNA form, the CDR3 reads TGCGCCAGCACTCAGGGGGGCTCGAACATTCAGTACTTC. Its protein product is CASTQGGSNIQYF.

This chain joins TRBV4-1 and TRBJ2-7; tentatively, D is TRBD2 (5 bases). Germline V gene lookup returns CDR1 MGHRA and CDR2 YSYEKL. The CDR3 consists of 16 residues. Trimming pared 1 base from V and 5 bases from J, leaving 18 bases between. The CDR3 protein is CASSQGAGRSGDEQYF. The CDR3 nucleotides read TGCGCCAGCAGCCAAGGGGCAGGACGATCCGGGGACGAGCAGTACTTC.

This clone was counted between two and nine times. This rearrangement joins TRBV28 to TRBJ2-4, with a weak D call TRBD2 (6 bases). V was pared by 4 bases and J by 0 bases, with 13 bases between. CDR3 length: 16 amino acids. Per the germline V gene, CDR1 is MDHEN and CDR2 is SYDVKM. CDR3 protein: CASSSASAQAKNIQYF. The CDR3 bases are TGTGCCAGCAGTTCGGCTAGCGCCCAAGCCAAAAACATTCAGTACTTC.

The chain couples TRBV6-1 to TRBJ2-7, with 7 positions matching TRBD2. From germline, CDR1 is MNHNS and CDR2 SASEGT. The trim removed 1 base at V and 3 bases at J, leaving 12 bases unmatched. The CDR3 consists of 17 residues. This CDR3 reads CASSEVRAGLNYYEQYF. In DNA form, the CDR3 reads TGTGCCAGCAGTGAAGTTCGAGCGGGATTAAACTACTACGAGCAGTACTTC.

A few counts support this clone. At one of its ends the junction is not consistent with the germline gene, which may arise from a read error. V gene TRBV7-9 combines with J gene TRBJ1-5, with 10 bases that match TRBD1. This CDR3 region has 14 residues. Germline lookup yields CDR1 SEHNR and CDR2 FQNEAQ (reference sequence). In nucleotides, the CDR3 is TGTTCCAGCAGCCCCGGGACAGGGGATCAGCCCCAGCATTTT. This gives the protein CSSSPGTGDQPQHF.

This chain uses TRBV6-1 with TRBJ1-3, with D maybe TRBD1 (6 bases). The CDR3 loop spans 16 amino acids. With 1 base removed from V and 0 bases from J, the gap between germline ends came to 10 bases. The germline V gene encodes CDR1 MNHNS and CDR2 SASEGT. The CDR3 region has the DNA TGTGCCAGCAGTGAAGGGACAGCGAGCTCTGGAAACACCATATATTTT. It codes for CASSEGTASSGNTIYF.

This chain links TRBV7-8 with TRBJ2-5, with 8 nucleotides matching TRBD1. The V gene end was trimmed by 7 bases and the J gene end by 2 bases; junction bases not matched to a gene: 6. Germline lookup yields CDR1 SGHVS and CDR2 FQNEAQ. This CDR3 is 14 amino acids long. The CDR3 spells CASTPGQEQETQYF. The CDR3 DNA sequence: TGTGCCAGCACCCCGGGACAGGAGCAAGAGACCCAGTACTTC. Supplemented by reference TRBV7-8 and TRBJ2-5, the full variable domain reads GAGVSQSPRYKVAKRGQDVALRCDPISGHVSLFWYQQALGQGPEFLTYFQNEAQLDKSGLPSDRFFAERPEGSVSTLKIQRTQQEDSAVYLCASTPGQEQETQYFGPGTRLLVL.

The chain couples TRBV30 to TRBJ1-5; 9 positions match TRBD1. After removal of 2 bases from V and 5 bases from J, the junction contained 16 bases not matched to a gene. Germline loops: CDR1 GTSNPN, CDR2 SVGIG (reference sequence). The CDR3 extends over 18 amino acids. This CDR3 reads CAWSPRRQGVVGHQPQHF. For the CDR3, the DNA is TGTGCCTGGAGTCCCCGGAGACAGGGGGTAGTCGGCCATCAGCCCCAGCATTTT. Full variable domain (remainder filled in from reference TRBV30 and TRBJ1-5): SQTIHQWPATLVQPVGSPLSLECTVEGTSNPNLYWYRQAAGRGLQLLFYSVGIGQISSEVPQNLSASRPQDRQFILSSKKLLLSDSGFYLCAWSPRRQGVVGHQPQHFGDGTRLSIL.

This clone was detected only a few times. The V and J genes are TRBV7-9 and TRBJ1-1, with D maybe TRBD1 (5 bases). Trimming stripped 1 base from V and 4 bases from J, with 16 bases between. This CDR3 has 16 residues. Germline lookup yields CDR1 SEHNR and CDR2 FQNEAQ (reference sequence). CDR3 DNA sequence: TGTGCCAGCAGCTTAGGCGGGGGGGTCTATGGCACTGAAGCTTTCTTT. This encodes CASSLGGGVYGTEAFF.

As to this clone: The junction does not match germline at one end; this may be a read error. The CDR3 bases are TGTTCCAGCAGCTTATCCCGCGGACAGGGTGTGGGTGGCTACACCTTC. Protein product: CSSSLSRGQGVGGYTF. The chain carries TRBV7-9 and TRBJ1-2; 8 nucleotides line up with TRBD1. Germline CDR1 and CDR2: SEHNR and FQNEAQ (reference sequence). The CDR3 is 16 residues long.

V usage is TRBV7-9 and J usage is TRBJ2-1; TRBD2 is a possible D gene (6 bases). Germline CDR1 and CDR2: SEHNR and FQNEAQ (reference sequence). This CDR3 comprises 16 residues. V shed 0 bases and J shed 7 bases, with 16 bases lying between them. CDR3 in amino acids: CASSLATSYRGNEQFF. Written as DNA, the CDR3 is TGTGCCAGCAGCTTAGCTACTAGCTATCGGGGGAATGAGCAGTTCTTC.

J is TRBJ1-5 and V is TRBV28, with D maybe TRBD1 (5 bases). The germline gives CDR1 MDHEN, CDR2 SYDVKM. V was clipped by 6 bases and J by 7 bases, with 25 bases between them. This CDR3 comprises 17 residues. The CDR3 nucleotides read TGTGCCAGCAGCAGCGCCCGCATGGGGGTGGGAGGGCAGCCCCAGCATTTT. It translates to CASSSARMGVGGQPQHF.

This chain uses TRBV27 with TRBJ1-3, with TRBD1 matching 8 bases. Germline V gives CDR1 MNHEY, CDR2 SMNVEV (reference sequence). V dropped 9 bases and J dropped 1; count of bases not matched to a gene: 5. The CDR3 totals 14 residues. CDR3 in amino acids: CASGQGLSGNTIYF. For the CDR3, the DNA is TGTGCCAGTGGACAGGGTCTTTCTGGAAACACCATATATTTT.

The chain carries TRBV11-2 and TRBJ2-3, with 9 bases that match TRBD2. V lost 3 bases, J lost 2 bases, and 9 bases stayed unmatched. The CDR3 consists of 17 residues. CDR1 is SGHAT and CDR2 is FQNNGV in the germline V gene. The CDR3 protein is CASSLRVTSGYTDTQYF. The CDR3 region has the DNA TGTGCCAGCAGCTTGAGGGTGACTAGCGGTTACACAGATACGCAGTATTTT.

The chain employs TRBV11-2 and TRBJ1-1; the match to TRBD1 covers 10 bases. V trimming: 5 bases; J trimming: 7 bases; junction bases outside the gene matches: 4. The CDR3 is 13 amino acids. The germline V gene encodes CDR1 SGHAT and CDR2 FQNNGV. The CDR3 bases are TGTGCCAGCAGCCGTCGGACAGGGGGTGAAGCTTTCTTT. This gives the protein CASSRRTGGEAFF.

This clone turned up a few times. The genes are TRBV4-2 and TRBJ2-1; 7 nucleotides match TRBD2. Germline assignment: CDR1 LGHNA and CDR2 YNFKEQ. The length of the CDR3 is 16 residues. With V trimmed by 1 base and J by 3 bases, 6 bases remained unmatched. Written as DNA, the CDR3 is TGTGCCAGCAGCCAAGCCTCCAGCGGGGACTACAATGAGCAGTTCTTC. It codes for CASSQASSGDYNEQFF.

This clone was counted between two and nine times. The CDR3: CASRPTSGRPNTQYF. As DNA, the CDR3 is TGTGCCAGCAGGCCAACTAGCGGGAGGCCTAATACGCAGTATTTT. The chain has TRBV2 and TRBJ2-3; 12 bases line up with TRBD2. J was trimmed by 7 bases and V by 6 bases; bases with no gene match: 8. Germline CDR1 SNHLY, CDR2 FYNNEI. The CDR3 is 15 amino acids.